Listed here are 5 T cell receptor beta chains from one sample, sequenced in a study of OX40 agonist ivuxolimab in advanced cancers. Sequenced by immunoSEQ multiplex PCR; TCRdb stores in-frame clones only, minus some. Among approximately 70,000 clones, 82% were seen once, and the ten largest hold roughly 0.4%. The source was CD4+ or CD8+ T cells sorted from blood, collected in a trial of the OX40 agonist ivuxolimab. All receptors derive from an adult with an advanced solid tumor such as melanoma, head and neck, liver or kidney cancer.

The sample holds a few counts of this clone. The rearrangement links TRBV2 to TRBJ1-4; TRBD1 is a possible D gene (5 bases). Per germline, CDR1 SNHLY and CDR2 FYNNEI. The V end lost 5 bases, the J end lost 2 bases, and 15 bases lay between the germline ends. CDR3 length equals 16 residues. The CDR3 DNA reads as TGTGCCAGCAGTCGGAGGGGCGGGGCTACTAATGAAAAACTGTTTTTT. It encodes CASSRRGGATNEKLFF.

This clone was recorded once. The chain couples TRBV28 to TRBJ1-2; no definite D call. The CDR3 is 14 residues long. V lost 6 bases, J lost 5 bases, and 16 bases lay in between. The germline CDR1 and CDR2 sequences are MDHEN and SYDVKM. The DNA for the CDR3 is TGTGCCAGCAGCCCCTGGCAGGAATTGTATGGCTACACCTTC. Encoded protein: CASSPWQELYGYTF.

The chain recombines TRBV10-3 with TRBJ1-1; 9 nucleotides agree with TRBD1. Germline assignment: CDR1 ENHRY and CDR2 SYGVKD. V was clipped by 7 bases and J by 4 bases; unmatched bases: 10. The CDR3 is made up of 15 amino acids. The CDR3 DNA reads TGTGCCATCAATCCGGGACAGGGACCCACCACTGAAGCTTTCTTT. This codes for CAINPGQGPTTEAFF.

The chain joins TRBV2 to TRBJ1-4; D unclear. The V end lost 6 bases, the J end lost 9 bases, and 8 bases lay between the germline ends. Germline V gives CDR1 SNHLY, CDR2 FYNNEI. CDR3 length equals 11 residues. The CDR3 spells CASSFGQKLFF. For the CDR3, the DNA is TGTGCCAGCAGCTTTGGTCAAAAACTGTTTTTT.

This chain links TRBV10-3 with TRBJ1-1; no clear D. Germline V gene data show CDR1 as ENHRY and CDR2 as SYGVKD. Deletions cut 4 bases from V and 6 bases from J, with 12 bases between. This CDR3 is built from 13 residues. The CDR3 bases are TGTGCCATCAGTGTAAGAGGGTACGCTGAAGCTTTCTTT. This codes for CAISVRGYAEAFF.